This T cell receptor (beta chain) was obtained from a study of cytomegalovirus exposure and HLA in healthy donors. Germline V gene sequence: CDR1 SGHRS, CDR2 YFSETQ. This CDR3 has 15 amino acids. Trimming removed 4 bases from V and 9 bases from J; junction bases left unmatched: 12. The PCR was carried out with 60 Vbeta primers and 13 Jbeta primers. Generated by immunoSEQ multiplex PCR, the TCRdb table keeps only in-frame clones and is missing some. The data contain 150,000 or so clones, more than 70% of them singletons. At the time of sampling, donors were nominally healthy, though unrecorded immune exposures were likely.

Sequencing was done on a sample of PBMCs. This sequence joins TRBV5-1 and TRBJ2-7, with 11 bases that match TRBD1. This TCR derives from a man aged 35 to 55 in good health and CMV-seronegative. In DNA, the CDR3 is TGCGCCAGCAGCCCGGGACAGGGGGTCTCGTGGGGGCAGTACTTC. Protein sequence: CASSPGQGVSWGQYF.